This T cell receptor (beta chain) was observed in a study of T cells and Merkel cell carcinoma outcomes. Assay: immunoSEQ multiplex PCR; the TCRdb copy retains only in-frame clones and omits some. Among some 19,000 clones listed, over 70% were seen once. Germline lookup yields CDR1 MNHEY and CDR2 SVGAGI. The CDR3 is 14 amino acids. Trimming at V came to 3 bases and at J to 3 bases, leaving 4 bases not matched to a gene. Findings and caveats of the study: Merkel cell carcinoma outcomes were reportedly predicted by repertoire and T-cell density.

As concerns this clone: What it recognizes is unknown.

The sequenced material came from tumor tissue from Merkel cell carcinoma. The sequence was collected from a human donor with Merkel cell carcinoma. The chain is built from TRBV6-5 and TRBJ1-1; 7 nucleotides align to TRBD1. The CDR3 coding sequence is TGTGCCAGCAGTTATTCCCAGGGGGACACTGAAGCTTTCTTT. It codes for CASSYSQGDTEAFF.